Listed below are T cell receptor beta chains from one sample, sequenced in a study of blood T cell repertoires in COVID-19. Measured with immunoSEQ multiplex PCR; TCRdb has only the in-frame clones, and not every one. The data hold over 300,000 clones, with 70% to 90% observed a single time. The material sequenced was peripheral blood. The source is a man younger than 35 who had recovered from COVID-19. Both conserved end residues are part of each CDR3. The D gene is left open where the match is weak. Clone size, where shown, is once, few, many, or a class for clones that have expanded.

J: TRBJ2-7; size: NA; D: TRBD2; V: TRBV12-3/TRBV12-4; CDR3: CASSTSGEVEQYF; DNA: TGTGCCAGCAGTACTAGCGGAGAAGTCGAGCAGTACTTC
J: TRBJ1-4; size: NA; D: NA; V: TRBV13; CDR3: CASSLEGEREKLFF; DNA: TGTGCCAGCAGCTTAGAGGGGGAACGCGAAAAACTGTTTTTT
J: TRBJ2-3; size: NA; D: TRBD2; V: TRBV12-5; CDR3: CASGLLVWASGDPSTDTQYF; DNA: TGTGCTAGTGGTTTATTGGTGTGGGCTAGCGGGGATCCTAGCACAGATACGCAGTATTTT
J: TRBJ2-1; size: NA; D: TRBD2; V: TRBV2; CDR3: CASSEPAGGNNEQFF; DNA: TGTGCCAGCAGTGAACCGGCGGGAGGGAACAATGAGCAGTTCTTC
J: TRBJ1-5; size: few; D: NA; V: TRBV2; CDR3: CASNGGTGHQPQHF; DNA: TGTGCCAGCAATGGCGGGACGGGGCATCAGCCCCAGCATTTT
J: TRBJ2-7; size: NA; D: NA; V: TRBV10-1; CDR3: CASSEGESYEQYF; DNA: TGCGCCAGCAGTGAGGGTGAGAGCTACGAGCAGTACTTC
J: TRBJ2-2; size: NA; D: NA; V: TRBV19; CDR3: CASSTAGAGELFF; DNA: TGTGCCAGTAGCACCGCAGGGGCCGGGGAGCTGTTTTTT
J: TRBJ2-2; size: once; D: TRBD1; V: TRBV4-1; CDR3: CASSKGQGNTGELFF; DNA: TGCGCCAGCAGCAAGGGACAGGGAAACACCGGGGAGCTGTTTTTT
J: TRBJ2-1; size: once; D: NA; V: TRBV19; CDR3: CASSIGLAAYNEQFF; DNA: TGTGCCAGTAGTATAGGTCTAGCCGCCTACAATGAGCAGTTCTTC
J: TRBJ2-1; size: NA; D: TRBD2; V: TRBV7-9; CDR3: CASRELAGGQCFF; DNA: TGTGCCAGCAGGGAGCTAGCGGGGGGCCAGTGCTTCTTC
J: TRBJ2-5; size: NA; D: NA; V: TRBV6-2/TRBV6-3; CDR3: CASSYSWGGDLETQYF; DNA: TGTGCCAGCAGTTATTCTTGGGGGGGCGATCTAGAGACCCAGTACTTC
J: TRBJ2-7; size: NA; D: TRBD2; V: TRBV27; CDR3: CASRLAGAYEQYF; DNA: TGTGCCAGCAGACTAGCGGGAGCCTACGAGCAGTACTTC
J: TRBJ1-1; size: NA; D: NA; V: TRBV25-1; CDR3: CASSDDSLGNTEAFF; DNA: TGTGCCAGCAGTGACGACAGCCTAGGGAACACTGAAGCTTTCTTT
J: TRBJ1-1; size: NA; D: NA; V: TRBV5-1; CDR3: CASSFPDTGPREAFF; DNA: TGCGCCAGCAGCTTCCCCGACACCGGTCCCAGGGAAGCTTTCTTT
J: TRBJ1-5; size: NA; D: NA; V: TRBV19; CDR3: CASSWGELSNQPQHF; DNA: TGTGCCAGTAGCTGGGGGGAGCTTAGCAATCAGCCCCAGCATTTT
J: TRBJ1-1; size: NA; D: NA; V: TRBV11-1; CDR3: CASSLEGHTEAFF; DNA: TGTGCCAGCAGCTTGGAGGGTCACACTGAAGCTTTCTTT
J: TRBJ2-7; size: NA; D: NA; V: TRBV2; CDR3: CAIIFGGHLSYEQYF; DNA: TGTGCCATCATATTTGGGGGACACCTCTCCTACGAGCAGTACTTC
J: TRBJ1-1; size: NA; D: TRBD1; V: TRBV4-1; CDR3: CASSQAQGMNTEAFF; DNA: TGCGCCAGCAGCCAGGCACAGGGGATGAACACTGAAGCTTTCTTT
J: TRBJ1-1; size: NA; D: NA; V: TRBV29-1; CDR3: CSVVVSMNTEAFF; DNA: TGCAGCGTTGTGGTCAGTATGAACACTGAAGCTTTCTTT
J: TRBJ2-5; size: NA; D: TRBD2; V: TRBV13; CDR3: CASSSLGGAGTQYF; DNA: TGTGCCAGCAGCTCCCTGGGAGGGGCAGGGACCCAGTACTTC
J: TRBJ1-2; size: NA; D: NA; V: TRBV6-5; CDR3: CASRRNSGDYYGYTF; DNA: TGTGCCAGCAGGCGAAATAGCGGGGACTACTATGGCTACACCTTC
J: TRBJ2-3; size: NA; D: TRBD2; V: TRBV7-3; CDR3: CASSLSAGGSTDTQYF; DNA: TGTGCCAGCAGCTTATCGGCGGGGGGTAGCACAGATACGCAGTATTTT
J: TRBJ2-1; size: NA; D: NA; V: TRBV7-2; CDR3: CASSLGLQGRYNEQFF; DNA: TGTGCCAGCAGCTTAGGTCTGCAGGGGAGATACAATGAGCAGTTCTTC
J: TRBJ1-1; size: NA; D: TRBD1; V: TRBV7-3; CDR3: CASRPDREETEAFF; DNA: TGTGCCAGCAGACCGGACAGGGAAGAGACTGAAGCTTTCTTT
J: TRBJ2-1; size: NA; D: TRBD1; V: TRBV2; CDR3: CASSEALDRDWSNEQFF; DNA: TGTGCCAGCAGTGAAGCGCTGGACAGGGACTGGAGCAATGAGCAGTTCTTC
J: TRBJ2-7; size: NA; D: TRBD2; V: TRBV6-5; CDR3: CASRGLALYEQYF; DNA: TGTGCCAGCAGAGGACTAGCGCTCTACGAGCAGTACTTC
J: TRBJ2-7; size: NA; D: TRBD1; V: TRBV4-1; CDR3: CASSPAQGFSYEQYF; DNA: TGCGCCAGCAGCCCAGCACAGGGGTTTTCTTACGAGCAGTACTTC
J: TRBJ2-7; size: NA; D: TRBD1; V: TRBV28; CDR3: CATGGTGGSYEQYF; DNA: TGTGCCACGGGGGGGACAGGGGGCTCCTACGAGCAGTACTTC
J: TRBJ2-7; size: NA; D: TRBD1; V: TRBV6-5; CDR3: CASSEPGQGPYEQYF; DNA: TGTGCCAGCAGCGAGCCGGGACAGGGGCCCTACGAGCAGTACTTC
J: TRBJ2-3; size: NA; D: TRBD2; V: TRBV7-2; CDR3: CASSLTSGADTQYF; DNA: TGTGCCAGCAGCTTGACTAGCGGGGCAGATACGCAGTATTTT
J: TRBJ2-7; size: once; D: NA; V: TRBV5-4; CDR3: CASSLGARGSYEQYF; DNA: TGTGCCAGCAGCTTGGGTGCGAGAGGCTCCTACGAGCAGTACTTC
J: TRBJ1-1; size: NA; D: NA; V: TRBV6-5; CDR3: CASSYNGQWNTEAFF; DNA: TGTGCCAGCAGTTACAATGGACAGTGGAACACTGAAGCTTTCTTT
J: TRBJ2-1; size: NA; D: NA; V: TRBV19; CDR3: CASSITVYNEQFF; DNA: TGTGCCAGTAGTATCACAGTATACAATGAGCAGTTCTTC
J: TRBJ2-7; size: NA; D: NA; V: TRBV6-1; CDR3: CASSEVGLSYEQYF; DNA: TGTGCCAGCAGTGAAGTGGGACTGTCCTACGAGCAGTACTTC
J: TRBJ2-1; size: NA; D: NA; V: TRBV6-1; CDR3: CASSDLGLRRQFF; DNA: TGTGCCAGCAGTGATCTGGGACTCCGGCGGCAGTTCTTC
J: TRBJ2-7; size: NA; D: NA; V: TRBV9; CDR3: CASSVDPGYTYEQYF; DNA: TGTGCCAGCAGCGTGGATCCAGGGTACACCTACGAGCAGTACTTC
J: TRBJ1-2; size: NA; D: NA; V: TRBV18; CDR3: CASSPNRDSSYGYTF; DNA: TGTGCCAGCTCGCCCAACAGGGATTCTTCCTATGGCTACACCTTC
J: TRBJ2-5; size: NA; D: TRBD2; V: TRBV7-9; CDR3: CASSTPWTSGDQETQYF; DNA: TGTGCCAGCAGCACACCGTGGACTAGCGGAGACCAAGAGACCCAGTACTTC
J: TRBJ1-2; size: NA; D: NA; V: TRBV4-1; CDR3: CASSQDWALGGGYTF; DNA: TGCGCCAGCAGCCAAGATTGGGCTCTGGGGGGAGGCTACACCTTC
J: TRBJ2-7; size: NA; D: TRBD2; V: TRBV27; CDR3: CASSFASGSYEQYF; DNA: TGTGCCAGCAGTTTCGCTAGCGGGAGCTACGAGCAGTACTTC
J: TRBJ2-1; size: NA; D: NA; V: TRBV5-1; CDR3: CASSFRTGPSNEQFF; DNA: TGCGCCAGCAGCTTCCGAACAGGGCCTTCCAATGAGCAGTTCTTC
J: TRBJ2-1; size: NA; D: TRBD1; V: TRBV5-6; CDR3: CASSLFDRQGDEQFF; DNA: TGTGCCAGCAGCTTATTCGATAGACAGGGTGATGAGCAGTTCTTC
J: TRBJ1-5; size: NA; D: NA; V: TRBV6-2/TRBV6-3; CDR3: CASSGAGTTRQPQHF; DNA: TGTGCCAGCAGTGGTGCAGGGACTACCAGGCAGCCCCAGCATTTT
J: TRBJ2-1; size: NA; D: NA; V: TRBV3-1/TRBV3-2; CDR3: CASSLASGTRNEQFF; DNA: TGTGCCAGCAGCCTAGCCTCCGGGACTCGCAATGAGCAGTTCTTC
J: TRBJ2-7; size: NA; D: TRBD1; V: TRBV19; CDR3: CASSIGGQPAEQYF; DNA: TGTGCCAGTAGTATAGGGGGACAGCCTGCCGAGCAGTACTTC
J: TRBJ1-3; size: NA; D: NA; V: TRBV6-2/TRBV6-3; CDR3: CASSYWATGNTIYF; DNA: TGTGCCAGCAGTTACTGGGCAACTGGAAACACCATATATTTT
J: TRBJ1-1; size: NA; D: NA; V: TRBV5-8; CDR3: CASSSGGLDTEAFF; DNA: TGTGCCAGCAGCTCGGGGGGCTTGGACACTGAAGCTTTCTTT
J: TRBJ2-1; size: NA; D: TRBD2; V: TRBV6-4; CDR3: CASRVLAGGTNEQFF; DNA: TGTGCCAGCAGAGTACTAGCGGGGGGTACGAATGAGCAGTTCTTC
J: TRBJ1-2; size: NA; D: NA; V: TRBV6-2/TRBV6-3; CDR3: CASSYGQGNYGYTF; DNA: TGTGCCAGCAGTTACGGCCAGGGGAACTATGGCTACACCTTC